This passage covers 28 T cell receptor beta chains from one sample sequenced in a study of CD8 T cells in ankylosing spondylitis. Whole-study results and caveats: Blood from ankylosing spondylitis patients appeared to carry a characteristic roughly 8-variant TCR beta motif.

One entry per CDR3 protein, called by TCRdb with MiXCR from the 5' RACE reads. Found here are 450,000 to 550,000 distinct CDR3 sequences, 5.3% of them singletons; the top ten hold around 3.5%. These receptors' targets are unknown. Sequencing was performed on blood, either unsorted or a sorted T cell fraction (not recorded which). The source of these receptors is a male donor with ankylosing spondylitis.

The chain uses TRBV24-1 and TRBJ2-1; TRBD2 aligns across 8 bases. Germline V gene data show CDR1 as KGHDR and CDR2 as SFDVKD. The CDR3 runs to 14 residues. V was clipped by 5 bases and J by 9 bases; unmatched bases: 8. CDR3: CATSGQREYVEQFF. The CDR3 coding sequence is TGTGCCACCAGTGGGCAGCGGGAGTACGTTGAGCAGTTCTTC.

This clonotype occurred many times. The V gene is TRBV10-3, the J gene TRBJ2-1; 7 bases fit TRBD1. CDR1 and CDR2 from the germline V gene are ENHRY and SYGVKD. This CDR3 spans 14 amino acids. Trimming at V came to 10 bases and at J to 3 bases, leaving 9 bases not matched to a gene. The CDR3 is CATTGTAIYNEQFF. The CDR3 DNA sequence: TGTGCCACCACCGGGACAGCGATCTACAATGAGCAGTTCTTC.

This clonotype was picked up many times. The chain employs TRBV20-1 and TRBJ2-7; TRBD2 is a possible D gene (5 bases). The length of the CDR3 is 15 residues. Germline V gene lookup returns CDR1 DFQATT and CDR2 SNEGSKA (reference sequence). Trimming took 0 bases from V and 4 from J, leaving 16 bases between them. The CDR3 bases are TGCAGTGCTAGAGATCGGGAACAGATGGGGTACGAGCAGTACTTC. This gives the protein CSARDREQMGYEQYF.

This clonotype was seen repeatedly, ten times or more. The CDR3 reads CSVHTLGGDGYTF. CDR3 DNA: TGCAGCGTTCATACTCTAGGGGGCGATGGCTACACCTTC. The chain has TRBV29-1 and TRBJ1-2; 7 bases are a match to TRBD1. From germline, CDR1 is SQVTM and CDR2 ANQGSEA. V trimming: 5 bases; J trimming: 6 bases; junction bases outside the gene matches: 9. This CDR3 contains 13 residues.

This clonotype appeared many times. V gene TRBV28 combines with J gene TRBJ1-2, with unresolved D. The V and J ends lost 5 bases and 3 bases respectively, with 10 bases between them. Germline V gene lookup returns CDR1 MDHEN and CDR2 SYDVKM. The CDR3 has 13 amino acids. The CDR3 is CASSESDYYGYTF. The DNA of the CDR3 is TGTGCCAGCAGTGAATCTGACTACTATGGCTACACCTTC.

The sample holds a few counts of this clonotype. The rearrangement joins TRBV18 to TRBJ1-3; D call uncertain. V was shortened by 1 base and J by 0 bases, with 7 bases between the two germline ends. CDR1 is KGHSH and CDR2 is LQKENI in the germline V gene. The CDR3 runs 15 residues. DNA for the CDR3: TGTGCCAGCTCACCACGCTCGAGCTCTGGAAACACCATATATTTT. Protein: CASSPRSSSGNTIYF.

This clonotype was detected ten times or more. The rearrangement uses TRBV4-3 and TRBJ1-6; D uncertain. Trimming took off 1 base at V and 7 bases at J, with 11 bases between the two ends. This CDR3 region has 15 residues. Germline CDR1 is LGHNA and CDR2 is YSLEER. CDR3 residues: CASSQAGWNNSPLHF. For the CDR3, the DNA is TGCGCCAGCAGCCAAGCTGGGTGGAACAATTCACCCCTCCACTTT.

To note about this clonotype: This may be a read error: a much more frequent sequence differs by one nucleotide. V gene TRBV28 combines with J gene TRBJ2-3; weak D call: TRBD1 (5 bases). CDR1 and CDR2 from the germline V gene are MDHEN and SYDVKM. The length of the CDR3 is 11 residues. The ends were cut back, 10 bases at V and 6 bases at J, with 11 bases in the middle. Written as DNA, the CDR3 is TGTGCCACAAAGGGGTGGGATACGCAGTATTTT. Its translation is CATKGWDTQYF.

This clonotype was found many times. The chain combines TRBV5-4 with TRBJ2-3; D call uncertain. With 1 base removed from V and 3 bases from J, the gap between germline ends came to 12 bases. There are 15 residues in the CDR3. Germline lookup yields CDR1 SGHNT and CDR2 YYREEE (reference sequence). CDR3 loop: CASSLSSTETDTQYF. CDR3 bases: TGTGCCAGCAGCTTGTCTAGTACAGAAACAGATACGCAGTATTTT.

This clonotype was seen ten or more times. The CDR3 is CASSLGLAGNNEQFF. In DNA, the CDR3 is TGTGCCAGCAGCTTAGGCCTAGCGGGAAACAATGAGCAGTTCTTC. The V and J genes are TRBV7-2 and TRBJ2-1; 9 bases are a match to TRBD2. The CDR3 covers 15 residues. The V gene's germline CDR1 is SGHTA and CDR2 FQGNSA. J lost 5 bases, V lost 1 base, and 3 bases had no gene match.

Details on this clonotype: This may come from a read error, since a much larger clone is one base off. The chain employs TRBV12-3 or TRBV12-4 and TRBJ2-4; D is perhaps TRBD1 (5 bases). Trimming left V 7 bases short and J 9 bases short, with 16 bases between. The CDR3 spans 13 residues. DNA for the CDR3: TGTGCCAGCACCATTGACAGATCGGGCATTCAGTACTTC. Translating gives CASTIDRSGIQYF.

This clonotype was observed a handful of times. This clone may be a read error of a much larger clone one base away. This rearrangement joins TRBV7-3 to TRBJ2-2; 10 bases match TRBD1. Germline V lookup: CDR1 SGHTA, CDR2 FQGTGA. The junction had 4 bases not matched to a gene; V was cut back by 6 bases and J by 3 bases. CDR3 length equals 15 residues. Written as DNA, the CDR3 is TGTGCCAGCAGGTCCGGGACAGGGGACACCGGGGAGCTGTTTTTT. Its translation is CASRSGTGDTGELFF.

In this sample, this clonotype turned up many times. This chain links TRBV25-1 with TRBJ2-1; tentatively, D is TRBD1 (7 bases). The V gene's germline CDR1 is MGHDK and CDR2 SYGVNS. There are 17 residues in the CDR3. V lost 6 bases and J lost 0, with 18 bases in between. CDR3 sequence reads: CASSDRAGRASYNEQFF. CDR3 nucleotides: TGTGCCAGCAGCGACAGGGCGGGGCGCGCCTCCTACAATGAGCAGTTCTTC.

This clonotype showed up many times. The rearrangement uses TRBV12-3 or TRBV12-4 and TRBJ2-3; TRBD1 agrees at 8 bases. V shed 5 bases, J shed 0 bases, and the junction held 4 bases outside the gene matches. This CDR3 is 15 amino acids long. CDR3: CASSVQGVSTDTQYF. In nucleotides, the CDR3 is TGTGCCAGCAGTGTACAGGGGGTGAGCACAGATACGCAGTATTTT.

This clonotype was seen repeatedly, ten times or more. J is TRBJ1-1 and V is TRBV29-1; no definite D call. The CDR3 spans 13 residues. CDR1 is SQVTM, CDR2 ANQGSEA, per germline. The ends were cut back, 1 base at V and 0 bases at J, with 6 bases in the middle. As DNA, the CDR3 is TGCAGCGTTGAAGTTGTGGTGAACACTGAAGCTTTCTTT. Protein product: CSVEVVVNTEAFF. Looking up the rest from reference TRBV29-1 and TRBJ1-1 gives the full variable domain: SAVISQKPSRDICQRGTSLTIQCQVDSQVTMMFWYRQQPGQSLTLIATANQGSEATYESGFVIDKFPISRPNLTFSTLTVSNMSPEDSSIYLCSVEVVVNTEAFFGQGTRLTVV.

This clonotype appeared a few times. The chain recombines TRBV7-9 with TRBJ2-1; possibly TRBD2 for D (7 bases). The CDR3 has 15 amino acids. Germline V CDR1 and CDR2: SEHNR, FQNEAQ (reference sequence). V lost 5 bases to trimming and J lost 2 bases, with 13 bases between them. The DNA for the CDR3 is TGTGCCAGCAGCCCCCAAGGGGGGGCCTACAATGAGCAGTTCTTC. Protein sequence: CASSPQGGAYNEQFF.

There are a few counts of this clonotype. The rearrangement links TRBV6-2 or TRBV6-3 to TRBJ2-1; D is ambiguous. The CDR3 has 14 amino acids. Germline V gene data show CDR1 as MNHEY and CDR2 as SVGEGT. V was clipped by 8 bases and J by 7 bases, with 18 bases between them. CDR3 sequence reads: CASSPASVTNEQFF. CDR3 nucleotide sequence: TGTGCCAGCTCCCCTGCGTCCGTAACAAATGAGCAGTTCTTC.

This clonotype has at least ten counts. The CDR3: CASSALLAGSYNEQFF. DNA for the CDR3: TGTGCCAGCAGTGCGTTACTAGCGGGGTCCTACAATGAGCAGTTCTTC. The chain joins TRBV28 to TRBJ2-1; 10 nucleotides line up with TRBD2. CDR1 is MDHEN and CDR2 is SYDVKM in the germline V gene. V lost 5 bases to trimming and J lost 1 base; unmatched junction nucleotides: 5. There are 16 residues in the CDR3.

This clonotype was seen many times. J is TRBJ1-4 and V is TRBV4-3; unclear D gene. The CDR3 extends over 13 amino acids. Germline V lookup: CDR1 LGHNA, CDR2 YSLEER. Trimming stripped 3 bases from V and 11 bases from J, with 13 bases between. In DNA, the CDR3 is TGCGCCAGCAGCCAGCTCTATTGGAAGAAACTGTTTTTT. This sequence encodes CASSQLYWKKLFF.

This clonotype showed up many times. The chain couples TRBV29-1 to TRBJ2-5; maybe TRBD1 (6 bases). The CDR3 is 12 amino acids. The germline gives CDR1 SQVTM, CDR2 ANQGSEA. V was clipped by 7 bases and J by 1 base, with 10 bases between them. The CDR3 DNA reads as TGCAGCGGCCTGGACAGCCAAGAGACCCAGTACTTC. Its translation: CSGLDSQETQYF.

The sample holds many counts of this clonotype. This sequence joins TRBV7-9 and TRBJ2-1; the D is unclear. Germline V gives CDR1 SEHNR, CDR2 FQNEAQ (reference sequence). The CDR3 loop spans 15 amino acids. V was pared by 6 bases and J by 0 bases, with 12 bases between. CDR3 sequence (DNA): TGTGCCAGCAGACCGCCCTTGAGCTCCTACAATGAGCAGTTCTTC. It codes for CASRPPLSSYNEQFF.

This clonotype was seen a handful of times. The chain joins TRBV7-2 to TRBJ2-5, with D unresolved. Trimming removed 0 bases from V and 5 bases from J, with 13 bases in between. Germline CDR1 reads SGHTA; CDR2 reads FQGNSA. CDR3 length: 15 amino acids. The CDR3, as DNA: TGTGCCAGCAGCTTAGCGGTGGGCCCCGGGGAGACCCAGTACTTC. This translates into CASSLAVGPGETQYF.

The table lists this clonotype with many counts. This chain connects TRBV7-2 to TRBJ1-6; D remains ambiguous. V gave up 1 base and J gave up 10 bases, with 11 bases separating them. The CDR3 sequence is 14 residues long. Per germline, CDR1 SGHTA and CDR2 FQGNSA. CDR3 sequence reads: CASSLGAGTSPLHF. The DNA of the CDR3 is TGTGCCAGCAGCTTAGGGGCAGGTACCTCACCCCTCCACTTT.

Details on this clonotype: This may stem from a read error, because a much larger clone lies one nucleotide away. This chain uses TRBV14 with TRBJ2-3; no definite D call. The CDR3 contains 15 residues. CDR1 is SGHDN, CDR2 FVKESK, per germline. DNA for the CDR3: TGTGCCAGCAGCCAAACGTATGGTAGCATAGATACGCAGTATTTT. The encoded protein is CASSQTYGSIDTQYF.

This clonotype occurred many times. The chain uses TRBV18 and TRBJ1-1, with a possible D match to TRBD1 (6 bases). Germline assignment: CDR1 KGHSH and CDR2 LQKENI. V was pared by 2 bases and J by 1 base, with 14 bases between. The CDR3 is made up of 16 amino acids. The CDR3 DNA follows: TGTGCCAGCTCACCATTAAGGAAGGGACAGAACACTGAAGCTTTCTTT. Translation: CASSPLRKGQNTEAFF.

This clonotype occurred many times. V and J are TRBV6-1 and TRBJ1-6; the D gene is possibly TRBD1 (6 bases). The ends were cut back, 3 bases at V and 8 bases at J, with 11 bases in the middle. The CDR3 runs to 14 residues. Germline CDR1 is MNHNS and CDR2 is SASEGT. CDR3 in DNA: TGTGCCAGCAGTGAGCTTAACAGGGATTCACCCCTCCACTTT. This encodes CASSELNRDSPLHF.

This clonotype was detected many times. The chain joins TRBV20-1 to TRBJ1-5, with D hard to call. Germline V gene sequence: CDR1 DFQATT, CDR2 SNEGSKA (reference sequence). V was trimmed by 3 bases and J by 5 bases, leaving 11 bases between them. CDR3 size: 13 residues. The CDR3 protein is CSASRSRDQPQHF. In nucleotides, the CDR3 is TGCAGTGCTAGTCGGTCTAGGGATCAGCCCCAGCATTTT.

Ten or more counts support this clonotype. The chain couples TRBV6-5 to TRBJ1-4, with TRBD1 as a possible D gene (6 bases). V was trimmed by 2 bases and J by 0 bases, leaving 16 bases between them. Germline V gene lookup returns CDR1 MNHEY and CDR2 SVGAGI. The length of the CDR3 is 18 residues. The CDR3 protein is CASSYGGAGLATNEKLFF. CDR3 coding DNA: TGTGCCAGCAGTTACGGGGGGGCAGGGCTCGCAACTAATGAAAAACTGTTTTTT.